These 3 T cell receptor beta chains came from one sample sequenced in a study of fetal regulatory T cell absence and autoimmunity. Profiling relied on immunoSEQ multiplex PCR, and the TCRdb table lists in-frame clones only, not all of them. The sample shows 46,000 or so clones, approximately 80% of them seen only once. Specimen: cord blood. All receptors come from a newborn boy with IPEX syndrome.

This chain joins TRBV5-1 and TRBJ2-3, with D maybe TRBD2 (6 bases). The CDR3 is 15 amino acids. V gave up 0 bases and J gave up 6 bases, with 14 bases separating them. Germline V gene sequence: CDR1 SGHRS, CDR2 YFSETQ. The CDR3 nucleotides read TGCGCCAGCAGCTTGGTCCTCCGACTAGTGGATACGCAGTATTTT. Translated, it gives CASSLVLRLVDTQYF.

This chain links TRBV7-2 with TRBJ2-5, with TRBD2 matching over 7 bases. The germline gives CDR1 SGHTA, CDR2 FQGNSA. The CDR3 contains 14 residues. J lost 5 bases, V lost 0 bases, and 3 bases had no gene match. As DNA, the CDR3 is TGTGCCAGCAGCTTAGCGGGAGGGTGGGAGACCCAGTACTTC. Translated: CASSLAGGWETQYF.

The genes are TRBV30 and TRBJ2-3; D is perhaps TRBD1 (6 bases). Germline assignment: CDR1 GTSNPN and CDR2 SVGIG (reference sequence). Trimming pared 2 bases from V and 6 bases from J, leaving 9 bases between. This CDR3 comprises 12 residues. Here the CDR3 reads CAWSQGSDTQYF. In nucleotides, the CDR3 is TGTGCCTGGAGTCAGGGGTCGGATACGCAGTATTTT.